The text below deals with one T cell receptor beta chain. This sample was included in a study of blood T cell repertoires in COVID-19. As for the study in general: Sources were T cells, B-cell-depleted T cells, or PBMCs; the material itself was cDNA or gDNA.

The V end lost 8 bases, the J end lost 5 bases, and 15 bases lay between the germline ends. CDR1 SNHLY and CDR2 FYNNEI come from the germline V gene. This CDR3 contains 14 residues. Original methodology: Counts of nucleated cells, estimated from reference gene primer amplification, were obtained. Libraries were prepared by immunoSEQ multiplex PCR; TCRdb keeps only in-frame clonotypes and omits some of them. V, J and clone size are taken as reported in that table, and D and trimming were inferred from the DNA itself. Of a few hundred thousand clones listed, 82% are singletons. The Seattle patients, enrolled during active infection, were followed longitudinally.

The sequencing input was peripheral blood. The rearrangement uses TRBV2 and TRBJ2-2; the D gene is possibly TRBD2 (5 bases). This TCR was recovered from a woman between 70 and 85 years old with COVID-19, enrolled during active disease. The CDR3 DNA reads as TGTGCCAGCGGTGGAGAGGGCGGTACCGGGGAGCTGTTTTTT. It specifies CASGGEGGTGELFF.